The entry below describes one T cell receptor (beta chain). Its cognate antigen is unknown. TCRdb reprocessed the RT-PCR reads with MiXCR, giving one entry per CDR3 protein. In the table there are hundreds of thousands of distinct CDR3 sequences, around a sixth of which are singletons. From germline, CDR1 is SGDLS and CDR2 YYNGEE. This CDR3 is 14 amino acids long. This sample was taken from a study of response to subunit inactivated influenza vaccine. Points from the study as a whole: It was the authors' suggestion that each seasonal influenza vaccination recruits few new T cells.

The V and J genes are TRBV9 and TRBJ2-2; D not resolved. Sequencing used PBMCs from blood, obtained around 5 days after vaccination. This sequence originates from a man aged 50 or older who received an inactivated influenza vaccine. CDR3 region: CAPRMVTNTGELFF. CDR3 in DNA: TGTGCACCAAGAATGGTTACGAACACCGGGGAGCTGTTTTTT.